Shown below are 29 T cell receptor beta chains from a single sample sequenced in a study of blood T cells in healthy people across ages. The authors ran a second PCR of roughly 7 to 11 cycles using a sample-barcoded 5' primer and a J-beta primer mix. A single record per CDR3 protein comes from TCRdb applying MiXCR to the 5' RACE reads. The sample contains 780,000 or so distinct CDR3 sequences, around a quarter of which appear only once. These data were likewise used in another study, on T cells of mothers and their children.

The sequenced sample was blood. The source is a boy aged 10-17 years in good health.

This clonotype has only a few counts. V and J are TRBV20-1 and TRBJ2-7, with D possibly matching TRBD1 (5 bases). The V gene lost 1 base and the J gene lost 2 bases, with 12 bases spanning the gap. This CDR3 has 14 residues. Germline CDR1 and CDR2: DFQATT and SNEGSKA (reference sequence). The CDR3 loop reads CSARARTNPYEQYF. In nucleotides, the CDR3 is TGCAGTGCTAGAGCCAGGACAAATCCCTACGAGCAGTACTTC.

This chain uses TRBV19 with TRBJ2-7; no clear D gene. The V end lost 1 base, the J end lost 2 bases, and 9 bases lay between the germline ends. The CDR3 is 14 residues long. Germline V lookup: CDR1 LNHDA, CDR2 SQIVND (reference sequence). The CDR3 loop reads CASSIGGSTYEQYF. The CDR3 coding sequence is TGTGCCAGTAGTATAGGTGGCTCAACCTACGAGCAGTACTTC.

This chain connects TRBV29-1 to TRBJ2-3, with D maybe TRBD2 (7 bases). Deletions cut 5 bases from V and 0 bases from J, with 18 bases between. Per germline, CDR1 SQVTM and CDR2 ANQGSEA. The length of the CDR3 is 16 residues. Here the CDR3 reads CSVLGGETASTDTQYF. As DNA, the CDR3 is TGCAGCGTTTTAGGGGGGGAGACAGCTAGCACAGATACGCAGTATTTT.

The V and J genes are TRBV9 and TRBJ2-1, with 7 bases matching TRBD1. The J call may be wrong; the DNA end is better matched by TRBJ2-5. The CDR3 is 15 residues long. Per the germline V gene, CDR1 is SGDLS and CDR2 is YYNGEE. CDR3 residues: CASSATGERSETQYF. The CDR3 region has the DNA TGTGCCAGCAGCGCCACAGGGGAGAGGAGCGAGACCCAGTACTTC.

V and J are TRBV29-1 and TRBJ2-5; weak D call: TRBD1 (7 bases). The germline V and J ends were trimmed by 3 bases and 5 bases, with 22 bases remaining between them. CDR3 length equals 16 residues. The germline gives CDR1 SQVTM, CDR2 ANQGSEA. The DNA for the CDR3 is TGCAGCGTTGAGGGGCAGACAGGGAGGTTTGTCGAGACCCAGTACTTC. It yields the protein CSVEGQTGRFVETQYF.

V usage is TRBV7-6 and J usage is TRBJ2-1; TRBD1 agrees at 8 bases. Germline trimming cut 6 bases from V and 9 bases from J; bases unmatched to any gene: 10. Germline V gene data show CDR1 as SGHVS and CDR2 as FNYEAQ. CDR3 length: 14 amino acids. The CDR3 DNA reads TGTGCCAGCAGTAACCGGGACAGGCTATCTGAGCAGTTCTTC. Translated: CASSNRDRLSEQFF.

The V call is TRBV9, the J call TRBJ2-5; a weak D match, TRBD2 (6 bases). Trimming left V 2 bases short and J 5 bases short, with 16 bases between. The CDR3 sequence is 15 residues long. Per germline, CDR1 SGDLS and CDR2 YYNGEE. DNA for the CDR3: TGTGCCAGCAGCGTCGAGCGGAACGGAGGGGAGACCCAGTACTTC. Amino acid sequence: CASSVERNGGETQYF. The full variable domain, its missing parts supplied by reference TRBV9 and TRBJ2-5, is DSGVTQTPKHLITATGQRVTLRCSPRSGDLSVYWYQQSLDQGLQFLIQYYNGEERAKGNILERFSAQQFPDLHSELNLSSLELGDSALYFCASSVERNGGETQYFGPGTRLLVL.

The chain has TRBV28 and TRBJ2-2, with TRBD2 as a possible D gene (5 bases). This CDR3 region has 16 residues. Trimming shortened V by 3 bases and J by 4 bases, and 15 bases separated the two germline ends. Germline V gene data show CDR1 as MDHEN and CDR2 as SYDVKM. CDR3 loop: CASSFGERLGTGELFF. The CDR3 DNA reads TGTGCCAGCAGTTTCGGGGAGAGGTTGGGCACCGGGGAGCTGTTTTTT.

V usage is TRBV28 and J usage is TRBJ2-4; 14 bases agree with TRBD2. Germline CDR1 and CDR2: MDHEN and SYDVKM. The CDR3 has 16 residues. Germline trimming cut 5 bases from V and 8 bases from J; bases unmatched to any gene: 8. DNA of the CDR3: TGTGCCAGCAGTCGTGCCGGGACTAGCGGGGGATACATTCAGTACTTC. Encoded protein: CASSRAGTSGGYIQYF.

V gene TRBV30 combines with J gene TRBJ2-1; 7 positions agree with TRBD1. The trim removed 6 bases at V and 0 bases at J, leaving 17 bases unmatched. CDR3 length equals 18 residues. Per germline, CDR1 GTSNPN and CDR2 SVGIG (reference sequence). CDR3 nucleotide sequence: TGTGCCTGTACTTGGGACAGAAGAACCGAGGGCTCCTACAATGAGCAGTTCTTC. Its translation: CACTWDRRTEGSYNEQFF.

The V and J genes are TRBV5-1 and TRBJ2-5; D might be TRBD2 (5 bases). V gave up 3 bases and J gave up 7 bases, with 13 bases separating them. Germline CDR1 and CDR2: SGHRS and YFSETQ. The CDR3 is 13 residues long. CDR3 sequence (DNA): TGCGCCAGCAGCTCTGGATTAGAGGGGACCCAGTACTTC. Translating it yields CASSSGLEGTQYF.

The sample holds a few counts of this clonotype. The chain has TRBV3-1 and TRBJ1-2; D is uncertain. V was cut by 0 bases and J by 8 bases, with 13 bases left in between. Germline values: CDR1 LGHDT, CDR2 YNNKEL (reference sequence). CDR3 length equals 14 residues. The CDR3 region has the DNA TGTGCCAGCAGCCAAGAGGCCAGGCTAGACGGCTACACCTTC. Its protein is CASSQEARLDGYTF. Filled out from reference TRBV3-1 and TRBJ1-2, the complete variable domain reads DTAVSQTPKYLVTQMGNDKSIKCEQNLGHDTMYWYKQDSKKFLKIMFSYNNKELIINETVPNRFSPKSPDKAHLNLHINSLELGDSAVYFCASSQEARLDGYTFGSGTRLTVV.

The sample holds a few counts of this clonotype. This chain joins TRBV9 and TRBJ2-3; TRBD2 matches 7 bases. V lost 0 bases, J lost 0 bases, and 13 bases stayed unmatched. The germline V gene has CDR1 SGDLS and CDR2 YYNGEE. The CDR3 loop spans 19 amino acids. The CDR3 DNA sequence: TGTGCCAGCAGCGTAGATGGGAGGTTAGCGGGCCCTAGCACAGATACGCAGTATTTT. This gives the protein CASSVDGRLAGPSTDTQYF. Drawing the rest from reference TRBV9 and TRBJ2-3, the complete variable domain is DSGVTQTPKHLITATGQRVTLRCSPRSGDLSVYWYQQSLDQGLQFLIQYYNGEERAKGNILERFSAQQFPDLHSELNLSSLELGDSALYFCASSVDGRLAGPSTDTQYFGPGTRLTVL.

The chain combines TRBV28 with TRBJ2-5; D may be TRBD1 (6 bases). Germline V CDR1 and CDR2: MDHEN, SYDVKM. The CDR3 loop spans 16 amino acids. Trimming removed 3 bases from V and 3 bases from J, with 17 bases in between. Written as DNA, the CDR3 is TGTGCCAGCAGTTTCATGACAAGGAAGGGGGAAGAGACCCAGTACTTC. Its translation is CASSFMTRKGEETQYF.

The chain uses TRBV28 and TRBJ2-1; perhaps TRBD2 as D (5 bases). Germline loops: CDR1 MDHEN, CDR2 SYDVKM. Trimming left V 4 bases short and J 0 bases short, with 13 bases between. CDR3 size: 16 residues. The DNA for the CDR3 is TGTGCCAGCAGTTCCGCTAGCAGTAGCTCCTACAATGAGCAGTTCTTC. The encoded protein is CASSSASSSSYNEQFF.

The table lists this clonotype with a few counts. The chain carries TRBV7-9 and TRBJ2-1; D gene ambiguous. Germline V lookup: CDR1 SEHNR, CDR2 FQNEAQ (reference sequence). The CDR3 covers 16 residues. V was shortened by 5 bases and J by 0 bases, with 14 bases between the two germline ends. CDR3 protein: CASSPSTVRSYNEQFF. The CDR3 DNA is TGTGCCAGCAGCCCGAGCACAGTTCGCTCCTACAATGAGCAGTTCTTC.

This clonotype was picked up a small number of times. The chain combines TRBV20-1 with TRBJ1-6, with D perhaps TRBD1 (6 bases). The CDR3 consists of 13 residues. Deletions cut 4 bases from V and 8 bases from J, with 12 bases between. Germline assignment: CDR1 DFQATT and CDR2 SNEGSKA (reference sequence). DNA of the CDR3: TGCAGTGCTATGGGGGCTTTGGATTCACCCCTCCACTTT. It specifies CSAMGALDSPLHF.

This clonotype turned up a few times. The chain carries TRBV29-1 and TRBJ1-1; a possible D gene is TRBD1 (6 bases). This CDR3 region has 15 residues. Trimming took 4 bases from V and 0 from J, leaving 15 bases between them. The germline gives CDR1 SQVTM, CDR2 ANQGSEA. CDR3 residues: CSVGGGGFLNTEAFF. CDR3 in DNA: TGCAGCGTTGGCGGGGGCGGGTTTTTGAACACTGAAGCTTTCTTT. The variable domain in full, completed from reference TRBV29-1 and TRBJ1-1, reads SAVISQKPSRDICQRGTSLTIQCQVDSQVTMMFWYRQQPGQSLTLIATANQGSEATYESGFVIDKFPISRPNLTFSTLTVSNMSPEDSSIYLCSVGGGGFLNTEAFFGQGTRLTVV.

There are many counts of this clonotype. The chain couples TRBV12-3 or TRBV12-4 to TRBJ2-7; 15 positions agree with TRBD2. The CDR3 loop spans 14 amino acids. With 6 bases clipped from V and 3 bases from J, the junction kept 0 bases outside the gene matches. The CDR3 protein is CASRGLAGGYEQYF. The DNA for the CDR3 is TGTGCCAGCAGGGGACTAGCGGGGGGCTACGAGCAGTACTTC.

This clonotype was counted a few times. Given the absence of the conserved phenylalanine or tryptophan at the CDR3 end, a read error is likely. This sequence joins TRBV19 and TRBJ1-3, with D possibly TRBD1 on 5 matching bases. This CDR3 has 12 residues. V lost 8 bases and J 2 bases, leaving 7 bases between the germline ends. Germline V CDR1 and CDR2: LNHDA, SQIVND (reference sequence). CDR3 loop: CASGAAGNTIYL. CDR3 DNA sequence: TGTGCCAGTGGGGCTGCTGGAAACACCATATATCTT.

This clonotype has more than one count but fewer than ten. The V call is TRBV11-2, the J call TRBJ1-3; D not certain. With 2 bases removed from V and 3 bases from J, the gap between germline ends came to 11 bases. Germline CDR1 reads SGHAT; CDR2 reads FQNNGV. The CDR3 runs to 15 residues. CDR3 region: CASSLLDGFGNTIYF. For the CDR3, the DNA is TGTGCCAGCAGCTTACTGGACGGTTTTGGAAACACCATATATTTT.

This clonotype showed up just a few times. The junction and the germline gene differ at one end; a read error may be behind it. The V call is TRBV7-8, the J call TRBJ2-5, with 12 bases lining up with TRBD2. The length of the CDR3 is 13 residues. Germline loops: CDR1 SGHVS, CDR2 FQNEAQ. The CDR3, as DNA: TGTGCCAGCAGCTTAGGACTAGCGGGGGACCGATTCTTC. It translates to CASSLGLAGDRFF.

There are a few counts of this clonotype. The chain is built from TRBV12-3 or TRBV12-4 and TRBJ1-1, with D tentatively TRBD1 (5 bases). Trimming left V 3 bases short and J 4 bases short, with 15 bases between. The CDR3 sequence is 15 residues long. This chain's CDR3 is CASSFFQGGVTEAFF. The CDR3 coding sequence is TGTGCCAGCAGTTTTTTTCAGGGAGGGGTCACTGAAGCTTTCTTT.

Only a few counts were recorded for this clonotype. The V call is TRBV20-1, the J call TRBJ1-6; TRBD1 agrees at 7 bases. Trimming at V came to 5 bases and at J to 0 bases, leaving 4 bases not matched to a gene. This CDR3 has 15 amino acids. Germline values: CDR1 DFQATT, CDR2 SNEGSKA (reference sequence). CDR3 DNA sequence: TGCAGTGCTGGGGGACAGAGCTCCTATAATTCACCCCTCCACTTT. Encoded protein: CSAGGQSSYNSPLHF.

The rearrangement links TRBV7-6 to TRBJ2-3, with 10 positions matching TRBD2. The junction had 5 bases not matched to a gene; V was cut back by 5 bases and J by 0 bases. CDR1 is SGHVS and CDR2 is FNYEAQ in the germline V gene. The CDR3 runs to 16 residues. This chain's CDR3 is CASSDGLADSTDTQYF. In DNA form, the CDR3 reads TGTGCCAGCAGCGACGGACTAGCGGATAGCACAGATACGCAGTATTTT. The whole variable domain, remainder taken from reference TRBV7-6 and TRBJ2-3, is GAGVSQSPRYKVTKRGQDVALRCDPISGHVSLYWYRQALGQGPEFLTYFNYEAQQDKSGLPNDRFSAERPEGSISTLTIQRTEQRDSAMYRCASSDGLADSTDTQYFGPGTRLTVL.

The chain uses TRBV13 and TRBJ2-1, with a weak D call TRBD2 (6 bases). TRBJ2-7 explains the end of the DNA better; the J call may be wrong. Germline V CDR1 and CDR2: PRHDT, FYEKMQ (reference sequence). The CDR3 is 13 amino acids. The DNA of the CDR3 is TGTGCCAGCAGCTTAGCGGGGGTTGGAGAGCAGTACTTC. The encoded protein is CASSLAGVGEQYF.

This clonotype was seen just once. The J gene is TRBJ1-1, the V gene TRBV20-1; D remains unclear. The germline V gene encodes CDR1 DFQATT and CDR2 SNEGSKA (reference sequence). V lost 3 bases, J lost 7 bases, and 9 bases lay in between. The CDR3 spans 11 residues. CDR3 amino acids: CSARPKDEAFF. In DNA, the CDR3 is TGCAGTGCTAGGCCAAAGGATGAAGCTTTCTTT.

The chain couples TRBV21-1 to TRBJ2-2; the D segment call TRBD1 is taken from the table without a DNA check. TRBV21-1 is annotated as a pseudogene. This CDR3 comprises 15 residues. The CDR3 DNA is TGTGCCAGCAGCCCGTCGGGGCAAAACACCGGGGAGCTGTTTTTT. This sequence encodes CASSPSGQNTGELFF.

This clonotype was seen ten or more times. V gene TRBV28 combines with J gene TRBJ2-7; D ambiguous. CDR1 is MDHEN and CDR2 is SYDVKM in the germline V gene. V shed 2 bases and J shed 0 bases, with 8 bases lying between them. The CDR3 runs to 14 residues. The DNA for the CDR3 is TGTGCCAGCAGTTTAGAGGATTACTCCTACGAGCAGTACTTC. Its protein is CASSLEDYSYEQYF.